What follows are 30 T cell receptor beta chains derived from one specimen sequenced in a study of a mutant IDH1 vaccine in newly diagnosed glioma. Antigens of these TCRs are unknown. Time point noted: week 47, end of study. With topical imiquimod, each dose of the vaccine consisted of 300 ug of mutant IDH1 20-mer peptide. The data were produced by immunoSEQ multiplex PCR, yet TCRdb's version contains in-frame clones alone and is incomplete. The sample consists of tens of thousands of clones, just under 90% of them appearing once. Sequencing used PBMCs, obtained from a glioma patient whose treatment included an IDH1 peptide vaccine. These receptors were obtained from a woman in her fifties or sixties with glioma.

The rearrangement uses TRBV7-2 and TRBJ2-7, with TRBD1 matching 10 bases. V lost 5 bases and J lost 3; bases outside the gene matches: 4. CDR1 is SGHTA, CDR2 FQGNSA, per germline. The CDR3 has 14 residues. CDR3 sequence reads: CASSRRTGGYEQYF. Written as DNA, the CDR3 is TGTGCCAGCAGCCGCCGGACAGGGGGCTACGAGCAGTACTTC. The complete variable domain, with remaining parts taken from reference TRBV7-2 and TRBJ2-7, reads GAGVSQSPSNKVTEKGKDVELRCDPISGHTALYWYRQSLGQGLEFLIYFQGNSAPDKSGLPSDRFSAERTGGSVSTLTIQRTQQEDSAVYLCASSRRTGGYEQYFGPGTRLTVT.

The V gene is TRBV4-2, the J gene TRBJ2-7; 8 bases align to TRBD2. This CDR3 comprises 15 residues. The junction had 5 bases not matched to a gene; V was cut back by 0 bases and J by 4 bases. Looked up from germline, CDR1 is LGHNA and CDR2 is YNFKEQ. The CDR3 DNA reads as TGTGCCAGCAGCCAAGATGTAGCGGGACTATACGAGCAGTACTTC. This sequence encodes CASSQDVAGLYEQYF.

This chain links TRBV19 with TRBJ2-1; the match to TRBD2 covers 7 bases. Trimming at V came to 5 bases and at J to 4 bases, leaving 5 bases not matched to a gene. Germline V lookup: CDR1 LNHDA, CDR2 SQIVND (reference sequence). This CDR3 has 14 residues. The CDR3 nucleotides are TGTGCCAGTAGTCGGCTAGCGGAGTACAATGAGCAGTTCTTC. Translation gives CASSRLAEYNEQFF.

V gene TRBV11-2 combines with J gene TRBJ1-4; D may be TRBD1 (6 bases). The CDR3 covers 16 residues. In germline, CDR1 is SGHAT, CDR2 FQNNGV. Trimming removed 1 base from V and 8 bases from J, with 17 bases in between. The CDR3 DNA sequence: TGTGCCAGCAGCTTAGTCTATGGGCAGGGGCCGGAAAAACTGTTTTTT. This encodes CASSLVYGQGPEKLFF.

In nucleotides, the CDR3 is TGTGCCAGCAGTGAAGTAGGGGGGGCCCCACTCTATGGCTACACCTTC. It is translated as CASSEVGGAPLYGYTF. The rearrangement uses TRBV6-1 and TRBJ1-2, with D possibly being TRBD1 (6 bases). V gave up 1 base and J gave up 4 bases, with 16 bases separating them. Per germline, CDR1 MNHNS and CDR2 SASEGT. This CDR3 is built from 16 residues.

This chain uses TRBV18 with TRBJ1-1; a possible D gene is TRBD1 (5 bases). Between the trimmed V and J ends, which lost 6 bases and 8 bases, there was a span of 16 bases. Germline-derived CDR1 and CDR2 are KGHSH and LQKENI. The CDR3 is made up of 13 amino acids. CDR3 sequence reads: CASSPREVAEAFF. CDR3 nucleotide sequence: TGTGCCAGCTCCCCCAGGGAGGTCGCCGAAGCTTTCTTT.

The chain employs TRBV7-8 and TRBJ1-1; D is possibly TRBD1 (5 bases). The CDR3 spans 14 residues. Trimming cost V 2 bases and J 1 base, with 8 bases left between them. Germline V gene sequence: CDR1 SGHVS, CDR2 FQNEAQ. The CDR3 loop is CASSLMGGNTEAFF. In DNA, the CDR3 is TGTGCCAGCAGCTTAATGGGGGGGAACACTGAAGCTTTCTTT.

This clone was seen a handful of times. CDR3 sequence reads: CASSYSSGVHTEAFF. In DNA form, the CDR3 reads TGTGCCAGCAGTTACTCGTCAGGGGTTCACACTGAAGCTTTCTTT. The chain recombines TRBV6-5 with TRBJ1-1, with D perhaps TRBD1 (6 bases). CDR3 length equals 15 residues. The germline gives CDR1 MNHEY, CDR2 SVGAGI. Trimming stripped 0 bases from V and 3 bases from J, with 11 bases between.

The V call is TRBV27, the J call TRBJ1-1; D not resolved. The CDR3 loop spans 14 amino acids. Trimming removed 2 bases from V and 4 bases from J, with 11 bases in between. Germline V gives CDR1 MNHEY, CDR2 SMNVEV (reference sequence). The CDR3 loop is CASSLGVMSTEAFF. The CDR3 DNA reads TGTGCCAGCAGTTTAGGGGTGATGAGCACTGAAGCTTTCTTT.

J is TRBJ2-5 and V is TRBV12-5; D remains unclear. The CDR3 has 15 residues. Germline V gene data show CDR1 as LGHNT and CDR2 as FRNRAP. V gave up 3 bases and J gave up 1 base, with 12 bases separating them. The CDR3 region has the DNA TGTGCTAGTGGTTTAGGCAGCTCATCCCAAGAGACCCAGTACTTC. This sequence encodes CASGLGSSSQETQYF.

This chain links TRBV2 with TRBJ2-3; tentative D call: TRBD2 (5 bases). Germline CDR1 and CDR2: SNHLY and FYNNEI. The CDR3 totals 15 residues. V lost 4 bases and J 0 bases, leaving 11 bases between the germline ends. Here the CDR3 reads CASSGLTRSTDTQYF. The CDR3, as DNA: TGTGCCAGCAGTGGCCTTACTAGGAGCACAGATACGCAGTATTTT.

J is TRBJ1-5 and V is TRBV9; no clear D. V gave up 0 bases and J gave up 0 bases, with 1 base separating them. From germline, CDR1 is SGDLS and CDR2 YYNGEE. This CDR3 is built from 13 residues. CDR3 protein: CASSVASNQPQHF. As DNA, the CDR3 is TGTGCCAGCAGCGTAGCTAGCAATCAGCCCCAGCATTTT.

The rearrangement links TRBV9 to TRBJ2-2, with a tentative D call TRBD2 (6 bases). From germline, CDR1 is SGDLS and CDR2 YYNGEE. This CDR3 is built from 14 residues. Trimming took off 6 bases at V and 2 bases at J, with 11 bases between the two ends. The DNA of the CDR3 is TGTGCCAGCAATCCGGGACTCAACACCGGGGAGCTGTTTTTT. Protein sequence: CASNPGLNTGELFF. The entire variable domain, with the rest obtained from reference TRBV9 and TRBJ2-2, is as follows: DSGVTQTPKHLITATGQRVTLRCSPRSGDLSVYWYQQSLDQGLQFLIQYYNGEERAKGNILERFSAQQFPDLHSELNLSSLELGDSALYFCASNPGLNTGELFFGEGSRLTVL.

This rearrangement joins TRBV2 to TRBJ2-4, with D unresolved. Germline V CDR1 and CDR2: SNHLY, FYNNEI. This CDR3 has 15 amino acids. Trimming removed 3 bases from V and 0 bases from J, with 9 bases in between. In DNA form, the CDR3 reads TGTGCCAGCAGTGATGCGGTCCTAGCCAAAAACATTCAGTACTTC. It is translated as CASSDAVLAKNIQYF.

This clone occurred once. The J gene is TRBJ2-2, the V gene TRBV4-1; D not certain. CDR3 length: 14 residues. V gave up 4 bases and J gave up 1 base, with 7 bases separating them. Germline V CDR1 and CDR2: MGHRA, YSYEKL. DNA of the CDR3: TGCGCCAGCAGCCGGGCCTTGAACACCGGGGAGCTGTTTTTT. This encodes CASSRALNTGELFF.

The chain recombines TRBV25-1 with TRBJ1-2; D call uncertain. The CDR3 runs 14 residues. From germline, CDR1 is MGHDK and CDR2 SYGVNS. V was shortened by 2 bases and J by 4 bases, with 11 bases between the two germline ends. CDR3 amino acids: CASSEPASPYGYTF. The DNA of the CDR3 is TGTGCCAGCAGTGAACCAGCTTCCCCCTATGGCTACACCTTC.

This clone was seen a few times. The V and J genes are TRBV9 and TRBJ1-1, with TRBD1 as a possible D gene (5 bases). V was shortened by 4 bases and J by 5 bases, with 15 bases between the two germline ends. The CDR3 runs to 14 residues. Germline loops: CDR1 SGDLS, CDR2 YYNGEE. The CDR3 bases are TGTGCCAGCAGCATCAAGACAGTGGGGACTGAAGCTTTCTTT. Its protein product is CASSIKTVGTEAFF.

This clone has just one count. At one of its ends the junction is not consistent with the germline gene, which may arise from a read error. The chain uses TRBV28 and TRBJ1-5; 7 bases align to TRBD1. The CDR3 length is 13 residues. Germline V gene data show CDR1 as MDHEN and CDR2 as SYDVKM. The CDR3 DNA follows: TGTGCCAGCAGTTTTTCAACAGGGGACCTCTCCGATTTT. This codes for CASSFSTGDLSDF.

The chain carries TRBV5-1 and TRBJ1-2; D possibly corresponds to TRBD1 (5 bases). The CDR3 consists of 11 residues. CDR1 SGHRS and CDR2 YFSETQ come from the germline V gene. The V end lost 5 bases, the J end lost 10 bases, and 12 bases lay between the germline ends. This chain's CDR3 is CASSTGTFYTF. As DNA, the CDR3 is TGCGCCAGCAGTACCGGGACCTTCTACACCTTC.

The rearrangement links TRBV6-5 to TRBJ2-7; D gene unclear. The V end lost 6 bases, the J end lost 2 bases, and 17 bases lay between the germline ends. Looked up from germline, CDR1 is MNHEY and CDR2 is SVGAGI. CDR3 length: 15 residues. CDR3 in amino acids: CASRRRWLPPYEQYF. The CDR3 DNA follows: TGTGCCAGCAGACGCCGGTGGTTACCCCCCTACGAGCAGTACTTC.

The chain combines TRBV6-6 with TRBJ1-2, with 11 bases lining up with TRBD1. The V and J ends lost 5 bases and 8 bases, in that order; junction bases with no gene match: 4. There are 13 residues in the CDR3. Germline CDR1 is MNHNY and CDR2 is SVGAGI (reference sequence). The CDR3 DNA follows: TGTGCCAGCAGTACGGGACAGGGGGGCGGCTACACCTTC. Its protein product is CASSTGQGGGYTF.

This chain links TRBV9 with TRBJ1-3; 9 bases fit TRBD1. V shed 0 bases, J shed 2 bases, and the junction held 3 bases outside the gene matches. Germline CDR1 is SGDLS and CDR2 is YYNGEE. The CDR3 length is 16 residues. This CDR3 reads CASSVATGGPGNTIYF. CDR3 coding DNA: TGTGCCAGCAGCGTAGCGACAGGGGGTCCTGGAAACACCATATATTTT.

The chain combines TRBV19 with TRBJ1-5, with TRBD1 identical over 7 bases. The CDR3 contains 15 residues. Germline CDR1 and CDR2: LNHDA and SQIVND (reference sequence). V lost 4 bases and J lost 0; bases outside the gene matches: 3. CDR3 DNA sequence: TGTGCCAGTAGTAGACAGGGAAGTAGCAATCAGCCCCAGCATTTT. It specifies CASSRQGSSNQPQHF.

This clone has just one count. The rearrangement uses TRBV6-6 and TRBJ2-7; 7 bases are a match to TRBD1. Per germline, CDR1 MNHNY and CDR2 SVGAGI (reference sequence). The CDR3 contains 13 residues. The junction had 5 bases not matched to a gene; V was cut back by 6 bases and J by 3 bases. The CDR3 loop is CASRNPGGYEQYF. In DNA form, the CDR3 reads TGTGCCAGCAGAAATCCAGGGGGCTACGAGCAGTACTTC.

This clone has a handful of counts. The chain joins TRBV12-5 to TRBJ2-5, with 12 bases identical to TRBD1. V was clipped by 11 bases and J by 3 bases; unmatched bases: 10. CDR3 length: 15 residues. Germline lookup yields CDR1 LGHNT and CDR2 FRNRAP. This CDR3 reads CAAISGTGGEETQYF. DNA for the CDR3: TGTGCTGCCATTTCCGGGACAGGGGGCGAAGAGACCCAGTACTTC.

The rearrangement joins TRBV6-1 to TRBJ2-4, with D perhaps TRBD1 (5 bases). The CDR3 extends over 16 amino acids. V was pared by 4 bases and J by 3 bases, with 16 bases between. Germline CDR1 and CDR2: MNHNS and SASEGT. The CDR3 protein is CASSVGLRGLKNIQYF. The CDR3 DNA sequence: TGTGCCAGCAGTGTTGGGTTAAGGGGCCTCAAAAACATTCAGTACTTC.

The chain carries TRBV15 and TRBJ2-1; TRBD2 matches 14 bases. Germline V lookup: CDR1 LNHNV, CDR2 YYDKDF (reference sequence). The CDR3 has 20 residues. With V trimmed by 0 bases and J by 7 bases, 14 bases remained unmatched. In nucleotides, the CDR3 is TGTGCCACCAGCAGAGATTCAAACTATCTGACTAGCGGGAGGGTAAATGAGCAGTTCTTC. Translation: CATSRDSNYLTSGRVNEQFF.

CDR3 sequence: CASSRTGPYEQYF. The CDR3 nucleotides read TGCGCCAGCAGTCGAACGGGTCCCTACGAGCAGTACTTC. The chain combines TRBV23-1 with TRBJ2-7, with D unclear. TRBV23-1 carries the ORF label, with uncertain function. The CDR3 contains 13 residues. V gave up 4 bases and J gave up 2 bases, with 9 bases separating them.

The chain couples TRBV11-3 to TRBJ1-5, with 8 nucleotides matching TRBD1. The V gene end was trimmed by 7 bases and the J gene end by 6 bases; junction bases not matched to a gene: 8. The CDR3 extends over 14 amino acids. Germline V gene lookup returns CDR1 SGHNT and CDR2 YENEEA. The DNA for the CDR3 is TGTGCCAGCAACTCAGGACAGGGTACTCAGCCCCAGCATTTT. Protein sequence: CASNSGQGTQPQHF.

The genes are TRBV27 and TRBJ1-2, with D tentatively TRBD1 (5 bases). Germline lookup yields CDR1 MNHEY and CDR2 SMNVEV (reference sequence). The length of the CDR3 is 14 residues. Trimming took 3 bases from V and 0 from J, leaving 8 bases between them. The CDR3, as DNA: TGTGCCAGCAGTTTGACAGCTACTAACTATGGCTACACCTTC. Translating it yields CASSLTATNYGYTF.